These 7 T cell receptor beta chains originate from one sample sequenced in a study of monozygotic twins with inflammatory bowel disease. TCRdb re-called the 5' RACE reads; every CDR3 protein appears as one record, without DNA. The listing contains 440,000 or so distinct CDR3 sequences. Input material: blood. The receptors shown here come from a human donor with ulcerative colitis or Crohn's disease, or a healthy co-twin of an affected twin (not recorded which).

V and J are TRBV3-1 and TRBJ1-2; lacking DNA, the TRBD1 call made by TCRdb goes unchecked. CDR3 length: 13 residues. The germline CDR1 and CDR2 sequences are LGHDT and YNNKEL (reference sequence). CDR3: CASSRQGNYGYTF.

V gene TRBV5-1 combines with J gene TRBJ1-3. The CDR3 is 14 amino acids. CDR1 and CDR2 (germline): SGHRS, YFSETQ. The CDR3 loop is CASSLEEPGNTIYF.

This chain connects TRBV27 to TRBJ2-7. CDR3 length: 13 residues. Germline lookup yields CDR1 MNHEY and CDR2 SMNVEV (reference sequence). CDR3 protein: CASSLNPSYEQYF.

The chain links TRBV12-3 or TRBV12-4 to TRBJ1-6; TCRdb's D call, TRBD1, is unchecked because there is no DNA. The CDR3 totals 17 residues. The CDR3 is CASSLRAQGAFDSPLHF.

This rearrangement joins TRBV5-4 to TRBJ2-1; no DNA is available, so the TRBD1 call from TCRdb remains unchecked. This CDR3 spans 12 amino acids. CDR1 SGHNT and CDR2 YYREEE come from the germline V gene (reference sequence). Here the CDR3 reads CASSTRGYEQFF.

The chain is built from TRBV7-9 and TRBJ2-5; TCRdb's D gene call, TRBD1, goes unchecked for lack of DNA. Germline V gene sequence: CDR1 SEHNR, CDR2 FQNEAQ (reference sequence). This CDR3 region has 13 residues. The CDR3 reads CASSLTASETQYF. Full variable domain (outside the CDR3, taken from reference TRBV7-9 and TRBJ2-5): DTGVSQNPRHKITKRGQNVTFRCDPISEHNRLYWYRQTLGQGPEFLTYFQNEAQLEKSRLLSDRFSAERPKGSFSTLEIQRTEQGDSAMYLCASSLTASETQYFGPGTRLLVL.

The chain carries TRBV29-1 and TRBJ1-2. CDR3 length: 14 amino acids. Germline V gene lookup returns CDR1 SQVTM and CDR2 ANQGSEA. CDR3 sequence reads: CSVDTPADNYGYTF. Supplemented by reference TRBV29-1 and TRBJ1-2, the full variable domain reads SAVISQKPSRDICQRGTSLTIQCQVDSQVTMMFWYRQQPGQSLTLIATANQGSEATYESGFVIDKFPISRPNLTFSTLTVSNMSPEDSSIYLCSVDTPADNYGYTFGSGTRLTVV.